This T cell receptor beta chain emerged from a study of blood T cells in healthy people across ages. Study-level information: Capture by template switching was about one barcoded beta molecule per two T cells. The study, taken as a whole, reports: Underestimates were what the diversity estimates from one million T cells were considered to be. Per-million-T-cell TCR beta diversity fell roughly linearly with age.

With a J-beta primer mix and a sample-barcoded 5' primer, a second PCR ran about 7 to 11 cycles. Template switching added a 12-random-nucleotide identifier to every cDNA molecule. TCRdb passed the 5' RACE reads through MiXCR, listing each CDR3 protein once. The sample contains more than 1,400,000 distinct CDR3 sequences, around 39% of which appear only once. Details on this clonotype: Its antigen is still unknown.

The source material was blood. The clonotype comes from a woman aged 18 to 35 in good health.

CDR3 sequence (DNA): TGTGCCAGCAGGAACACTTGGGGGGAAGAGACCCAGTACTTC. Its protein product is CASRNTWGEETQYF. The chain uses TRBV6-5 and TRBJ2-5; tentatively, D is TRBD2 (6 bases). The CDR3 has 14 amino acids. Per the germline V gene, CDR1 is MNHEY and CDR2 is SVGAGI. Trimming removed 6 bases at V and 3 bases at J, with 14 bases between.